These 10 T cell receptor beta chains were all obtained from the same sample, sequenced in a study of T-cell memory formation after mild COVID-19. TCRdb processed the 5' RACE reads anew with MiXCR; each CDR3 protein has one entry. The table has more than 300,000 distinct CDR3 sequences, approximately 15% seen once. Sequenced input: PBMCs or a T cell subset sorted from them (not recorded which). These receptors all stem from a man younger than 35 who had mild COVID-19 (a few samples of this study predate the infection). Cell type and time point are not known.

This clonotype has just a few counts. The chain is built from TRBV27 and TRBJ1-6, with 8 positions matching TRBD1. This CDR3 has 16 residues. Germline assignment: CDR1 MNHEY and CDR2 SMNVEV (reference sequence). Trimming at V came to 5 bases and at J to 7 bases, leaving 10 bases not matched to a gene. As DNA, the CDR3 is TGTGCCAGCAGTGCCCAGAGGACAGGGACAAATTCACCCCTCCACTTT. This sequence encodes CASSAQRTGTNSPLHF.

This clonotype was detected a few times. The gene calls are TRBV13 and TRBJ1-2; 9 bases agree with TRBD1. CDR3 length: 14 amino acids. V shed 4 bases and J 7 bases; nucleotides not matched to a gene: 7. Germline CDR1 reads PRHDT; CDR2 reads FYEKMQ (reference sequence). The CDR3 DNA follows: TGTGCCAGCAGCTCAAACAGGGGGCAACGTGGCTACACCTTC. It encodes CASSSNRGQRGYTF.

This clonotype was found a few times. The chain carries TRBV2 and TRBJ2-3, with 7 bases that match TRBD2. Trimming at V came to 8 bases and at J to 3 bases, leaving 5 bases not matched to a gene. The V gene's germline CDR1 is SNHLY and CDR2 FYNNEI. The CDR3 is 13 residues long. The CDR3 coding sequence is TGTGCCAGCCCGGGGAGGGTGACAGATACGCAGTATTTT. Protein product: CASPGRVTDTQYF. The variable domain in full, with the rest retrieved from reference TRBV2 and TRBJ2-3, is EPEVTQTPSHQVTQMGQEVILRCVPISNHLYFYWYRQILGQKVEFLVSFYNNEISEKSEIFDDQFSVERPDGSNFTLKIRSTKLEDSAMYFCASPGRVTDTQYFGPGTRLTVL.

This clonotype occurred a few times. This chain connects TRBV20-1 to TRBJ2-3; 10 nucleotides agree with TRBD2. After removal of 0 bases from V and 7 bases from J, the junction contained 10 bases not matched to a gene. This CDR3 comprises 16 residues. CDR1 DFQATT and CDR2 SNEGSKA come from the germline V gene (reference sequence). CDR3 in DNA: TGCAGTGCTAGAGAAGTAGCGGGGGGTCCCCCCTATACGCAGTATTTT. Translating gives CSAREVAGGPPYTQYF.

Comment on this clonotype: One end of the junction varies from germline; a read error may be responsible. The J gene is TRBJ1-1, the V gene TRBV6-5, with a tentative D call TRBD1 (5 bases). The CDR3 extends over 12 amino acids. Germline V CDR1 and CDR2: MNHEY, SVGAGI. CDR3 protein: CASSQPGTGALF. The CDR3, as DNA: TGTGCCAGCAGTCAGCCAGGGACTGGAGCTTTATTT.

This clonotype occurred many times. The chain has TRBV5-1 and TRBJ2-7; no clear D gene. The length of the CDR3 is 15 residues. Trimming left V 2 bases short and J 2 bases short, with 14 bases between. Germline lookup yields CDR1 SGHRS and CDR2 YFSETQ. The CDR3 DNA sequence: TGCGCCAGCAGCTTTGGGTATCCTGAAGCCTACGAGCAGTACTTC. This gives the protein CASSFGYPEAYEQYF.

The J gene is TRBJ2-5, the V gene TRBV20-1; TRBD2 matches 8 bases. The germline V gene encodes CDR1 DFQATT and CDR2 SNEGSKA (reference sequence). The V segment lost 4 bases and the J segment 7 bases; nucleotides outside the gene matches: 11. The CDR3 sequence is 14 residues long. The chain's CDR3 is CSAIAGGALGTQYF. CDR3 bases: TGCAGTGCTATCGCGGGGGGCGCCCTGGGGACCCAGTACTTC.

This clonotype showed up just a few times. This sequence joins TRBV5-4 and TRBJ2-3; 8 positions agree with TRBD1. Germline lookup yields CDR1 SGHNT and CDR2 YYREEE (reference sequence). Trimming removed 3 bases from V and 4 bases from J; junction bases left unmatched: 4. This CDR3 has 14 amino acids. The CDR3 DNA sequence: TGTGCCAGCAGCTCCCCAGGGGGCGCAGATACGCAGTATTTT. Its translation: CASSSPGGADTQYF.

Only a few counts were recorded for this clonotype. The CDR3: CASSHLTSGYEQYF. Here the CDR3 DNA reads TGCGCCAGCAGCCACCTGACTAGCGGCTACGAGCAGTACTTC. The rearrangement joins TRBV5-1 to TRBJ2-7; 9 bases agree with TRBD2. Germline-derived CDR1 and CDR2 are SGHRS and YFSETQ. V was pared by 4 bases and J by 3 bases, with 5 bases of the junction left unmatched. The CDR3 sequence is 14 residues long.

This clonotype was seen a handful of times. The chain carries TRBV21-1 and TRBJ1-5; TRBD1, the D gene given by the table, was not confirmed from the DNA. TRBV21-1 is a pseudogene segment. The CDR3 has 15 amino acids. For the CDR3, the DNA is TGTGCCAGCATTCTAACAGGGACGGCTCAGAAGCCCCAGCATTTT. Translating gives CASILTGTAQKPQHF.